The 31 T cell receptor beta chains below all came from one sample that was sequenced in a study of blood T cell repertoires in COVID-19. Profiling relied on immunoSEQ multiplex PCR, and the TCRdb table lists in-frame clones only, not all of them. The sample consists of about 210,000 clones, approximately 80% of them appearing once. The sequenced sample consisted of PBMCs or T cells enriched from blood (not recorded which). Every receptor here comes from a man between 40 and 49 years old who had recovered from COVID-19.

This clone was seen just once. V is TRBV7-9 and J is TRBJ2-5; 12 bases fit TRBD2. The J segment lost 2 bases and the V segment lost 3 bases, leaving 7 bases of the junction unmatched. Germline CDR1 and CDR2: SEHNR and FQNEAQ (reference sequence). CDR3 length: 17 amino acids. Here the CDR3 reads CASSFWTSGESQETQYF. The DNA of the CDR3 is TGTGCCAGCAGCTTCTGGACTAGCGGGGAGTCACAAGAGACCCAGTACTTC.

There are a few counts of this clone. CDR3 DNA sequence: TGCGCCAGCAGCTTGGGGGCTAGCGGAATTAGGGAGACCCAGTACTTC. This sequence encodes CASSLGASGIRETQYF. The chain couples TRBV5-1 to TRBJ2-5, with 7 bases lining up with TRBD2. V lost 0 bases, J lost 5 bases, and 10 bases stayed unmatched. Germline V gives CDR1 SGHRS, CDR2 YFSETQ. The CDR3 runs 16 residues. Supplemented by reference TRBV5-1 and TRBJ2-5, the full variable domain reads KAGVTQTPRYLIKTRGQQVTLSCSPISGHRSVSWYQQTPGQGLQFLFEYFSETQRNKGNFPGRFSGRQFSNSRSEMNVSTLELGDSALYLCASSLGASGIRETQYFGPGTRLLVL.

This chain links TRBV2 with TRBJ2-1, with a possible D match to TRBD2 (6 bases). This CDR3 is 14 amino acids long. With 6 bases removed from V and 5 bases from J, the gap between germline ends came to 14 bases. Germline CDR1 and CDR2: SNHLY and FYNNEI. In nucleotides, the CDR3 is TGTGCCAGCAGAGGGGACTCCTACAACAATGAGCAGTTCTTC. Protein sequence: CASRGDSYNNEQFF.

The chain employs TRBV5-5 and TRBJ1-5; D is ambiguous. V lost 0 bases and J 2 bases, leaving 9 bases between the germline ends. The CDR3 sequence is 15 residues long. Germline CDR1 and CDR2: SGHKS and YYEKEE (reference sequence). For the CDR3, the DNA is TGTGCCAGCAGCTTGGGAGGGAACGGCAATCAGCCCCAGCATTTT. It translates to CASSLGGNGNQPQHF.

CDR3 in DNA: TGCGCCAGCAGCCAAGAGAATAGAGTGGATACGCAGTATTTT. It codes for CASSQENRVDTQYF. V usage is TRBV4-1 and J usage is TRBJ2-3; D call uncertain. This CDR3 region has 14 residues. Per germline, CDR1 MGHRA and CDR2 YSYEKL. The V gene lost 0 bases and the J gene lost 6 bases, with 10 bases spanning the gap.

The chain carries TRBV7-6 and TRBJ2-5; 8 nucleotides agree with TRBD1. CDR3 length equals 16 residues. The V and J ends lost 5 bases and 4 bases, in that order; junction bases with no gene match: 12. CDR1 and CDR2 from the germline V gene are SGHVS and FNYEAQ. The CDR3 protein is CASSPIQGARGETQYF. The CDR3 DNA follows: TGTGCCAGCAGCCCCATCCAGGGGGCCCGTGGAGAGACCCAGTACTTC.

This rearrangement joins TRBV7-9 to TRBJ2-3; tentative D call: TRBD1 (5 bases). The CDR3 extends over 17 amino acids. V shed 5 bases and J shed 5 bases, with 23 bases lying between them. CDR1 and CDR2 (germline): SEHNR, FQNEAQ (reference sequence). CDR3 in amino acids: CASSLQVESGRGDTQYF. The DNA for the CDR3 is TGTGCCAGCAGCCTTCAAGTGGAGTCAGGGCGAGGAGATACGCAGTATTTT.

The chain has TRBV24-1 and TRBJ2-7, with 9 positions matching TRBD1. This CDR3 has 16 residues. The germline V gene encodes CDR1 KGHDR and CDR2 SFDVKD. V trimming: 1 base; J trimming: 5 bases; junction bases outside the gene matches: 8. CDR3 amino acids: CATSDLPGQGSNEQYF. CDR3 bases: TGTGCCACCAGTGATTTACCGGGACAGGGTTCCAACGAGCAGTACTTC.

This clone was seen only once. V gene TRBV6-5 combines with J gene TRBJ1-5; D not resolved. V dropped 2 bases and J dropped 0 bases, with 5 bases sitting between them. The CDR3 runs 14 residues. The germline gives CDR1 MNHEY, CDR2 SVGAGI. The CDR3 nucleotides read TGTGCCAGCAGTTACGGAGGTAGCAATCAGCCCCAGCATTTT. This encodes CASSYGGSNQPQHF.

In DNA form, the CDR3 reads TGCGCCAGCAGCCCGACAGGGTGGAACTATGGCTACACCTTC. The encoded protein is CASSPTGWNYGYTF. The chain couples TRBV23-1 to TRBJ1-2, with 7 bases identical to TRBD1. TRBV23-1 is given ORF status, its function remaining uncertain. V shed 6 bases and J 2 bases; nucleotides not matched to a gene: 6. The CDR3 is 14 residues long.

This rearrangement joins TRBV19 to TRBJ1-2; the match to TRBD1 covers 8 bases. Germline V gene sequence: CDR1 LNHDA, CDR2 SQIVND (reference sequence). The length of the CDR3 is 13 residues. Trimming took 7 bases from V and 7 from J; bases not matched to a gene: 8. The CDR3 DNA reads as TGTGCCAGTACCCTGGACAGGGTTCGTGGCTACACCTTC. Protein product: CASTLDRVRGYTF.

This clone appeared a few times. The gene calls are TRBV11-2 and TRBJ2-7, with no clear D. V lost 2 bases to trimming and J lost 6 bases, with 8 bases between them. The CDR3 spans 12 residues. Germline CDR1 and CDR2: SGHAT and FQNNGV. The CDR3 protein is CASSLSQVEQYF. The CDR3, as DNA: TGTGCCAGCAGCTTATCCCAGGTCGAGCAGTACTTC.

The chain links TRBV7-9 to TRBJ2-3, with a weak D call TRBD1 (6 bases). This CDR3 region has 14 residues. CDR1 and CDR2 (germline): SEHNR, FQNEAQ (reference sequence). V was shortened by 5 bases and J by 2 bases, with 11 bases between the two germline ends. The CDR3 region is CASSPGQTTDTQYF. The DNA of the CDR3 is TGTGCCAGCAGCCCGGGACAAACCACAGATACGCAGTATTTT. Filled out from reference TRBV7-9 and TRBJ2-3, the complete variable domain reads DTGVSQNPRHKITKRGQNVTFRCDPISEHNRLYWYRQTLGQGPEFLTYFQNEAQLEKSRLLSDRFSAERPKGSFSTLEIQRTEQGDSAMYLCASSPGQTTDTQYFGPGTRLTVL.

The chain joins TRBV11-2 to TRBJ2-3; tentatively, D is TRBD2 (6 bases). Trimming removed 7 bases from V and 0 bases from J, with 20 bases in between. Per germline, CDR1 SGHAT and CDR2 FQNNGV. This CDR3 is built from 17 residues. The CDR3 reads CASTYITGTSSTDTQYF. CDR3 bases: TGTGCCAGCACCTACATCACCGGGACTTCAAGCACAGATACGCAGTATTTT.

This chain connects TRBV7-9 to TRBJ1-2; TRBD1 aligns across 9 bases. The CDR3 is 14 amino acids. Germline V gives CDR1 SEHNR, CDR2 FQNEAQ (reference sequence). Germline trimming cut 3 bases from V and 8 bases from J; bases unmatched to any gene: 7. CDR3 amino acids: CASSFGQGLGGYTF. The CDR3 DNA is TGTGCCAGCAGCTTCGGACAGGGGCTGGGCGGCTACACCTTC.

The DNA for the CDR3 is TGTGCCTGGACTATACAGGGGGCGCGGCGGACTGAAGCTTTCTTT. Translation gives CAWTIQGARRTEAFF. The V and J genes are TRBV30 and TRBJ1-1, with 9 nucleotides matching TRBD1. The CDR3 spans 15 residues. CDR1 is GTSNPN and CDR2 is SVGIG in the germline V gene (reference sequence). Germline trimming cut 4 bases from V and 5 bases from J; bases unmatched to any gene: 11.

V and J are TRBV7-2 and TRBJ1-2; tentative D call: TRBD1 (5 bases). The V gene's germline CDR1 is SGHTA and CDR2 FQGNSA. CDR3 length: 13 amino acids. V lost 0 bases and J lost 14, with 16 bases in between. In DNA, the CDR3 is TGTGCCAGCAGCTTAGCGCATGGCAGGGTTAATACCTTC. This translates into CASSLAHGRVNTF.

The chain links TRBV2 to TRBJ1-6; no reliable D call. The CDR3 consists of 14 residues. The V end was cut by 1 base, the J end by 4 bases, with 5 bases between. Germline V gene data show CDR1 as SNHLY and CDR2 as FYNNEI. CDR3 nucleotides: TGTGCCAGCAGTGAAGTCAGTTATAATTCACCCCTCCACTTT. Protein: CASSEVSYNSPLHF.

The chain combines TRBV6-5 with TRBJ1-4, with 7 bases aligning to TRBD1. The trim removed 9 bases at V and 4 bases at J, leaving 8 bases unmatched. Germline V gene sequence: CDR1 MNHEY, CDR2 SVGAGI. CDR3 size: 14 residues. The CDR3 spells CASLRTGYNEKLFF. CDR3 sequence (DNA): TGTGCCAGTCTTAGGACAGGTTATAATGAAAAACTGTTTTTT.

In DNA, the CDR3 is TGTGCCAGCAGTTTTTGGGGGACAGGGCTTATAGATACGCAGTATTTT. Residues: CASSFWGTGLIDTQYF. V usage is TRBV27 and J usage is TRBJ2-3; TRBD1 aligns across 9 bases. From germline, CDR1 is MNHEY and CDR2 SMNVEV (reference sequence). The length of the CDR3 is 16 residues. With 3 bases clipped from V and 5 bases from J, the junction kept 9 bases outside the gene matches.

This clone was recorded a few times. The sample has other DNA sequences that encode this CDR3 too. The chain is built from TRBV5-1 and TRBJ1-2; D remains unclear. The germline V and J ends were trimmed by 1 base and 5 bases, with 12 bases remaining between them. Germline V gene lookup returns CDR1 SGHRS and CDR2 YFSETQ. The length of the CDR3 is 14 residues. The CDR3 loop reads CASSLNGPDYGYTF. The CDR3 DNA follows: TGCGCCAGCAGCTTGAATGGGCCAGATTATGGCTACACCTTC.

This chain links TRBV3-1 (or the pseudogene TRBV3-2) with TRBJ2-3, with TRBD2 as a possible D gene (5 bases). Germline loops: CDR1 LGHDT, CDR2 YNNKEL (reference sequence). V lost 0 bases and J lost 3, with 16 bases in between. CDR3 length equals 17 residues. This CDR3 is CASSQDSGLRLTDTQYF. The CDR3 DNA follows: TGTGCCAGCAGCCAAGATAGTGGACTCAGACTTACAGATACGCAGTATTTT.

J is TRBJ1-3 and V is TRBV6-5; D unresolved. The germline V and J ends were trimmed by 8 bases and 4 bases, with 12 bases remaining between them. Germline lookup yields CDR1 MNHEY and CDR2 SVGAGI. CDR3 length: 13 amino acids. The CDR3 is CASLAKRGNTIYF. CDR3 DNA sequence: TGTGCCAGCCTCGCAAAGCGGGGAAACACCATATATTTT.

The chain is built from TRBV19 and TRBJ2-2, with D hard to call. Trimming shortened V by 10 bases and J by 2 bases, and 17 bases separated the two germline ends. There are 15 residues in the CDR3. CDR1 is LNHDA and CDR2 is SQIVND in the germline V gene (reference sequence). CDR3 protein: CATLSWRSNTGELFF. As DNA, the CDR3 is TGTGCCACCCTTTCTTGGCGGTCCAACACCGGGGAGCTGTTTTTT.

In this sample, this clone turned up once. V gene TRBV20-1 combines with J gene TRBJ1-2, with a weak D call TRBD1 (6 bases). CDR1 and CDR2 (germline): DFQATT, SNEGSKA (reference sequence). The CDR3 is 11 amino acids. CDR3 sequence: CRCQGNYGYTF. CDR3 nucleotide sequence: TGCAGATGCCAGGGGAACTATGGCTACACCTTC.

This clone appeared once. The chain carries TRBV6-2 or TRBV6-3 and TRBJ1-2; a possible D gene is TRBD1 (5 bases). The V end lost 5 bases, the J end lost 5 bases, and 12 bases lay between the germline ends. The CDR3 length is 13 residues. Germline CDR1 is MNHEY and CDR2 is SVGEGT. The CDR3 reads CASSSGTVYGYTF. As DNA, the CDR3 is TGTGCCAGCAGTAGTGGGACTGTATATGGCTACACCTTC.

The chain couples TRBV5-8 to TRBJ1-2, with D perhaps matching TRBD1 (5 bases). The CDR3 is 15 amino acids. Germline V gives CDR1 SGHTS, CDR2 YDEGEE. V gave up 0 bases and J gave up 0 bases, with 9 bases separating them. CDR3: CASSLEGRANYGYTF. As DNA, the CDR3 is TGTGCCAGCAGCTTGGAGGGGAGGGCTAACTATGGCTACACCTTC.

This clone occurred a few times. Here the CDR3 DNA reads TGTGCCAGCAGTGAAGCTGGACAGGCAGGAAACACCATATATTTT. This translates into CASSEAGQAGNTIYF. The V call is TRBV6-1, the J call TRBJ1-3, with 7 positions matching TRBD1. The CDR3 has 15 residues. V trimming: 0 bases; J trimming: 4 bases; junction bases outside the gene matches: 3. CDR1 and CDR2 from the germline V gene are MNHNS and SASEGT.

This clone was seen just once. The rearrangement uses TRBV7-2 and TRBJ2-1, with TRBD2 matching over 10 bases. Per germline, CDR1 SGHTA and CDR2 FQGNSA. The CDR3 is made up of 15 amino acids. The V segment lost 8 bases and the J segment 6 bases; nucleotides outside the gene matches: 10. In nucleotides, the CDR3 is TGTGCCAGCCAGCGGGGGGGCGAAGGGAGCAATGAGCAGTTCTTC. It codes for CASQRGGEGSNEQFF.

Note on this clone: One end of the junction does not line up with germline, which may come from a read error. This chain joins TRBV24-1 and TRBJ1-2; no clear D gene. The CDR3 spans 12 residues. Germline values: CDR1 KGHDR, CDR2 SFDVKD. In DNA form, the CDR3 reads TGTGCCACCAGTGATTTGCTCGGTCGCTTTCTCTTC. It specifies CATSDLLGRFLF.

The chain uses TRBV5-1 and TRBJ2-5; TRBD2 agrees at 13 bases. The CDR3 extends over 15 amino acids. The germline CDR1 and CDR2 sequences are SGHRS and YFSETQ. The junction had 4 bases not matched to a gene; V was cut back by 3 bases and J by 5 bases. In DNA form, the CDR3 reads TGCGCCAGCAGCTCGGGACTAGCGGGAACGGAGACCCAGTACTTC. Its protein is CASSSGLAGTETQYF.